A single sample is the source of the 16 T cell receptor beta chains below, sequenced in a study of Ad26.COV2.S vaccination and SARS-CoV-2 variants. This sample's treatment: around 19 received Ad26.COV2.S at low or high dose, single or two shots; several received placebo; per-sample allocation not given. Specimen acquisition occurred on day 63 following the initial vaccine or placebo injection. Assay used: immunoSEQ multiplex PCR; TCRdb lists only in-frame clones, some missing. The table records fewer than 500,000 clones, approximately 89% of them present only once. Here the sequenced sample was peripheral blood, taken in a trial of Ad26.COV2.S vaccine versus placebo. Every receptor here comes from a person aged 18-65 years who received the Ad26.COV2.S COVID-19 vaccine or a placebo.

This chain uses TRBV7-3 with TRBJ2-1, with D possibly TRBD1 on 5 matching bases. The length of the CDR3 is 10 residues. The V gene's germline CDR1 is SGHTA and CDR2 FQGTGA. The germline V and J ends were trimmed by 7 bases and 14 bases, with 12 bases remaining between them. The CDR3 here is CASIFLGEFF. The DNA of the CDR3 is TGTGCCAGCATCTTTCTAGGGGAGTTCTTC. The complete variable domain, with remaining parts taken from reference TRBV7-3 and TRBJ2-1, reads GAGVSQTPSNKVTEKGKYVELRCDPISGHTALYWYRQSLGQGPEFLIYFQGTGAADDSGLPNDRFFAVRPEGSVSTLKIQRTERGDSAVYLCASIFLGEFFGPGTRLTVL.

The rearrangement links TRBV5-1 to TRBJ2-7, with 10 nucleotides matching TRBD1. Per the germline V gene, CDR1 is SGHRS and CDR2 is YFSETQ. With 0 bases clipped from V and 7 bases from J, the junction kept 7 bases outside the gene matches. The CDR3 loop spans 15 amino acids. CDR3 residues: CASSLGDRGPGEQYF. The DNA for the CDR3 is TGCGCCAGCAGCTTGGGGGACAGGGGCCCGGGAGAGCAGTACTTC.

The chain has TRBV5-1 and TRBJ1-1; D is perhaps TRBD1 (6 bases). CDR3 length equals 16 residues. The germline CDR1 and CDR2 sequences are SGHRS and YFSETQ. V was pared by 0 bases and J by 1 base, with 13 bases between. CDR3 protein: CASSLEGPGQNTEAFF. CDR3 nucleotide sequence: TGCGCCAGCAGCTTGGAGGGGCCGGGACAGAACACTGAAGCTTTCTTT.

The chain joins TRBV5-4 to TRBJ2-7; the match to TRBD1 covers 9 bases. The CDR3 spans 14 residues. Germline CDR1 reads SGHNT; CDR2 reads YYREEE (reference sequence). Trimming took 4 bases from V and 1 from J; bases not matched to a gene: 3. This CDR3 reads CASSPQGASYEQYF. The CDR3 DNA sequence: TGTGCCAGCAGCCCACAGGGGGCTTCCTACGAGCAGTACTTC.

The chain has TRBV27 and TRBJ1-6; D uncertain. Germline CDR1 MNHEY, CDR2 SMNVEV (reference sequence). V was clipped by 3 bases and J by 3 bases, with 9 bases between them. The CDR3 spans 15 residues. This chain's CDR3 is CASSLGFGYNSPLHF. DNA of the CDR3: TGTGCCAGCAGTTTGGGGTTCGGCTATAATTCACCCCTCCACTTT.

The chain has TRBV24-1 and TRBJ2-1; weak D call: TRBD1 (5 bases). The CDR3 spans 16 residues. The V gene's germline CDR1 is KGHDR and CDR2 SFDVKD. Trimming pared 2 bases from V and 0 bases from J, leaving 10 bases between. The CDR3 coding sequence is TGTGCCACCAGTGATTGGGGCGGAAGCTCCTACAATGAGCAGTTCTTC. It is translated as CATSDWGGSSYNEQFF.

The rearrangement joins TRBV11-2 to TRBJ1-5; D remains unclear. Germline CDR1 SGHAT, CDR2 FQNNGV. V was pared by 5 bases and J by 0 bases, with 8 bases between. This CDR3 comprises 14 residues. Here the CDR3 reads CASSRSYSNQPQHF. DNA of the CDR3: TGTGCCAGCAGCCGAAGCTATAGCAATCAGCCCCAGCATTTT.

The chain is built from TRBV28 and TRBJ2-7; TRBD2 matches at 8 bases. V dropped 6 bases and J dropped 5; count of bases not matched to a gene: 9. CDR3 size: 14 residues. CDR1 is MDHEN, CDR2 SYDVKM, per germline. The CDR3 DNA sequence: TGTGCCAGCAGGCCTAGCGGGTCAGCTAACGAGCAGTACTTC. Amino acid sequence: CASRPSGSANEQYF.

This chain links TRBV27 with TRBJ1-1; no definite D call. Trimming pared 3 bases from V and 1 base from J, leaving 9 bases between. Per the germline V gene, CDR1 is MNHEY and CDR2 is SMNVEV (reference sequence). The CDR3 contains 14 residues. The CDR3 nucleotides are TGTGCCAGCAGTTTTTATGCAGGGAACACTGAAGCTTTCTTT. Translating gives CASSFYAGNTEAFF.

V and J are TRBV11-3 and TRBJ2-5; D ambiguous. Germline V CDR1 and CDR2: SGHNT, YENEEA. This CDR3 has 16 amino acids. V gave up 2 bases and J gave up 4 bases, with 17 bases separating them. CDR3 in DNA: TGTGCCAGCAGCTTAAAATTCCCCGGATTTGGAGAGACCCAGTACTTC. It yields the protein CASSLKFPGFGETQYF.

The chain uses TRBV5-6 and TRBJ2-7; D not resolved. Germline V gives CDR1 SGHDT, CDR2 YYEEEE. The V end was cut by 1 base, the J end by 9 bases, with 11 bases between. The CDR3 runs 12 residues. The CDR3 coding sequence is TGTGCCAGCAGCTTGAGGGATTATGCGCAGTACTTC. It translates to CASSLRDYAQYF.

This clone was detected once. The chain combines TRBV2 with TRBJ1-4; 9 positions agree with TRBD1. V shed 7 bases and J 7 bases; nucleotides not matched to a gene: 7. The CDR3 has 14 amino acids. In germline, CDR1 is SNHLY, CDR2 FYNNEI. For the CDR3, the DNA is TGTGCCAGCAATAGACAGGGGGATGTTGAAAAACTGTTTTTT. This gives the protein CASNRQGDVEKLFF.

V and J are TRBV19 and TRBJ2-3; 8 positions agree with TRBD1. Germline trimming cut 3 bases from V and 1 base from J; bases unmatched to any gene: 9. The CDR3 is 17 residues long. CDR1 is LNHDA, CDR2 SQIVND, per germline (reference sequence). CDR3 coding DNA: TGTGCCAGTAGTATCCGGACAGGGCTCCCTGGCACAGATACGCAGTATTTT. Its translation is CASSIRTGLPGTDTQYF.

The chain is built from TRBV7-9 and TRBJ2-6; TRBD1 agrees at 7 bases. Trimming took 2 bases from V and 3 from J; bases not matched to a gene: 7. CDR1 and CDR2 (germline): SEHNR, FQNEAQ (reference sequence). CDR3 length equals 17 residues. The CDR3 region is CASSLPGQHFGANVLTF. Here the CDR3 DNA reads TGTGCCAGCAGCTTACCGGGACAGCACTTTGGGGCCAACGTCCTGACTTTC.

The V call is TRBV4-3, the J call TRBJ2-5, with TRBD2 identical over 8 bases. This CDR3 spans 16 amino acids. V gave up 0 bases and J gave up 2 bases; unmatched junction bases: 5. The germline V gene encodes CDR1 LGHNA and CDR2 YSLEER. The CDR3 region has the DNA TGCGCCAGCAGCCAAGAGGTATCGGGGGGGCAAGAGACCCAGTACTTC. This encodes CASSQEVSGGQETQYF.

This chain uses TRBV27 with TRBJ2-3; weak D call: TRBD2 (5 bases). The CDR3 runs 15 residues. The germline gives CDR1 MNHEY, CDR2 SMNVEV (reference sequence). The V end lost 3 bases, the J end lost 4 bases, and 14 bases lay between the germline ends. The CDR3 spells CASSFPGNPADTQYF. Written as DNA, the CDR3 is TGTGCCAGCAGTTTTCCGGGAAATCCCGCAGATACGCAGTATTTT.